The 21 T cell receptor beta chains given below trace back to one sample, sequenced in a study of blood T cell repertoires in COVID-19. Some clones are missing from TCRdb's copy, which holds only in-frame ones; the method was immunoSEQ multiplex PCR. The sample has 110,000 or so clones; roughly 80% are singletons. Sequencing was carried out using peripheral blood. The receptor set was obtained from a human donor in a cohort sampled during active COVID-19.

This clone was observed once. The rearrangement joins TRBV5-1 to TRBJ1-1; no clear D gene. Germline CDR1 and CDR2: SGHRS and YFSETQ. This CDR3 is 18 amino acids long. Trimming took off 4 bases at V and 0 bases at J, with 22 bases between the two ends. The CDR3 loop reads CASSLGIMRLSMNTEAFF. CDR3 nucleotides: TGCGCCAGCAGCCTGGGTATTATGAGACTCAGCATGAACACTGAAGCTTTCTTT.

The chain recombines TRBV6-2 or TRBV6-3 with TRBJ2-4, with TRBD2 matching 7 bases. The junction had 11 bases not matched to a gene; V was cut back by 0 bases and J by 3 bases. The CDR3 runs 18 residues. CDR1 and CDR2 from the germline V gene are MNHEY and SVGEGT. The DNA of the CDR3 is TGTGCCAGCAGTTACTCGAGGTTGGGAGGGCTTGGCAAAAACATTCAGTACTTC. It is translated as CASSYSRLGGLGKNIQYF.

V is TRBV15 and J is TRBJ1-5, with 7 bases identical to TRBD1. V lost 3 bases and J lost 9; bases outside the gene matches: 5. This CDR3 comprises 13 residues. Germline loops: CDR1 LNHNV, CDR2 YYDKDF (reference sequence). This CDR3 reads CATSRRQGSPQHF. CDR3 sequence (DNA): TGTGCCACCAGCAGGAGACAGGGTTCGCCCCAGCATTTT.

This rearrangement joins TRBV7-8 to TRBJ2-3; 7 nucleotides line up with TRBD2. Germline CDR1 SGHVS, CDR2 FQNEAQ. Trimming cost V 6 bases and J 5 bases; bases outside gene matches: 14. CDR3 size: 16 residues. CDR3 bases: TGTGCCAGCAGTCGCAATTGGCGCGGGAGACTAGATACGCAGTATTTT. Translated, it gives CASSRNWRGRLDTQYF.

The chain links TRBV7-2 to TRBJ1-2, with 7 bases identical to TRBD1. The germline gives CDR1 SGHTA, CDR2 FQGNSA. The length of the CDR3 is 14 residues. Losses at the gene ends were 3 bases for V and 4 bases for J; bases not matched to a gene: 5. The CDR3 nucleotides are TGTGCCAGCAGCTTTGGACAGGCCCTCTATGGCTACACCTTC. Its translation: CASSFGQALYGYTF.

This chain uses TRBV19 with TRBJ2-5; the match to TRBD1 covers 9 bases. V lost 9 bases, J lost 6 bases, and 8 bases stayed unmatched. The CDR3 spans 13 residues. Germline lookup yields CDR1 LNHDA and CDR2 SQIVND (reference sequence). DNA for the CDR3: TGTGCCAGCCACGGGACAGGGAGACAGACCCAGTACTTC. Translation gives CASHGTGRQTQYF.

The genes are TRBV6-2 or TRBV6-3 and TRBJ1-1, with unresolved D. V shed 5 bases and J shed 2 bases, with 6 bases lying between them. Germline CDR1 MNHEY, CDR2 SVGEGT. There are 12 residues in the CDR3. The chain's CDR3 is CASSRVNTEAFF. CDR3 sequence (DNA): TGTGCCAGCAGTCGGGTCAACACTGAAGCTTTCTTT.

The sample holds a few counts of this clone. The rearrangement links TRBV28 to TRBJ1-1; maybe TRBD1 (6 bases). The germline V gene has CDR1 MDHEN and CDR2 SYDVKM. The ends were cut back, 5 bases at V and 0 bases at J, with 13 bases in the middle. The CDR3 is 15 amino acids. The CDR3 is CASSKKQGLNTEAFF. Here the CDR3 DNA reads TGTGCCAGCAGTAAGAAACAGGGATTGAACACTGAAGCTTTCTTT. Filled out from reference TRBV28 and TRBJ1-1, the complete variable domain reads DVKVTQSSRYLVKRTGEKVFLECVQDMDHENMFWYRQDPGLGLRLIYFSYDVKMKEKGDIPEGYSVSREKKERFSLILESASTNQTSMYLCASSKKQGLNTEAFFGQGTRLTVV.

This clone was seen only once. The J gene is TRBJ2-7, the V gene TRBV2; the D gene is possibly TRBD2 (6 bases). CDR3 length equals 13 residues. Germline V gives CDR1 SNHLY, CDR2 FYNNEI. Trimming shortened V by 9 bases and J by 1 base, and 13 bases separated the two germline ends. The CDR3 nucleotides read TGTGCCAGTATTAGGGACTCTTCCTACGAGCAGTACTTC. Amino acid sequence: CASIRDSSYEQYF.

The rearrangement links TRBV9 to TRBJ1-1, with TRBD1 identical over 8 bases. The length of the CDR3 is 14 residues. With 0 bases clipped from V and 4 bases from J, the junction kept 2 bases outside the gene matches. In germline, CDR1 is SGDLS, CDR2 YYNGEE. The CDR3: CASSVGQGATEAFF. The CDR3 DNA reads TGTGCCAGCAGCGTAGGGCAGGGGGCCACTGAAGCTTTCTTT.

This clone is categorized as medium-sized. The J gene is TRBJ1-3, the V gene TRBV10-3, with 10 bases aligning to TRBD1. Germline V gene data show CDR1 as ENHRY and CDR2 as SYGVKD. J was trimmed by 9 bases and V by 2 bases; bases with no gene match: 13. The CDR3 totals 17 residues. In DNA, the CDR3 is TGTGCCATCAGTGAGCCGGGACAGGGGATGAGTGTTGGCACCATATATTTT. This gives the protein CAISEPGQGMSVGTIYF.

CDR3 loop: CASSQEFGKGYYGYTF. For the CDR3, the DNA is TGTGCCAGCAGCCAAGAATTCGGGAAGGGATACTATGGCTACACCTTC. The chain combines TRBV14 with TRBJ1-2; D not certain. V dropped 0 bases and J dropped 3 bases, with 14 bases sitting between them. CDR1 SGHDN and CDR2 FVKESK come from the germline V gene. There are 16 residues in the CDR3.

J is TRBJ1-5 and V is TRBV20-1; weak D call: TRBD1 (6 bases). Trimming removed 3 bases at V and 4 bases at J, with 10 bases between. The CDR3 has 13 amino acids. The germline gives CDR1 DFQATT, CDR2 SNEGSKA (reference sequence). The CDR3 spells CSASATGNQPQHF. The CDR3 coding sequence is TGCAGTGCTAGTGCGACAGGAAATCAGCCCCAGCATTTT.

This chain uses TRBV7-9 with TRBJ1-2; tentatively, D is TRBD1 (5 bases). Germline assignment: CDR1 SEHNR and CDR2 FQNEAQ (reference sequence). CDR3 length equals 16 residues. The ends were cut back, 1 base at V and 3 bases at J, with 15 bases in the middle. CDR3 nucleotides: TGTGCCAGCAGCTTAGGTGACGGGGGTCGATACTATGGCTACACCTTC. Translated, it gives CASSLGDGGRYYGYTF.

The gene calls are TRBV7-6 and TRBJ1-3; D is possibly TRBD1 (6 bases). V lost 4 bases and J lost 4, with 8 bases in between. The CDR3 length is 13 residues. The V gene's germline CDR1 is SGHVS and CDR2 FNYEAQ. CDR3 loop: CASSSGQGNTIYF. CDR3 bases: TGTGCCAGCAGCTCTGGACAGGGAAACACCATATATTTT.

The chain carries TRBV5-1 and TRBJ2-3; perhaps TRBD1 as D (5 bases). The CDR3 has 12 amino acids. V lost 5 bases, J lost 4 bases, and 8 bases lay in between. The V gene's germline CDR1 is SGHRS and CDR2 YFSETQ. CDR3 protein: CASRVGADTQYF. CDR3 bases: TGCGCCAGCAGGGTAGGGGCAGATACGCAGTATTTT.

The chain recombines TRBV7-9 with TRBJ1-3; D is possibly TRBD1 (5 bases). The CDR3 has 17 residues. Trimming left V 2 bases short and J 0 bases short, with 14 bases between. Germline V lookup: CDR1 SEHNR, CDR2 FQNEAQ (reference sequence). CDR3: CASSLSLARDSGNTIYF. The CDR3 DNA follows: TGTGCCAGCAGCTTATCTCTCGCCAGGGACTCTGGAAACACCATATATTTT.

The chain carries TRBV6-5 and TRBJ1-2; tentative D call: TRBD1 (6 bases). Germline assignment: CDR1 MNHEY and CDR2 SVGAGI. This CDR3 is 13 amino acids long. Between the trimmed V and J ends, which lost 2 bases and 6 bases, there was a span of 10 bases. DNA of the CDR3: TGTGCCAGCAGTTACGGAAACAGGGATGGCTACACCTTC. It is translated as CASSYGNRDGYTF.

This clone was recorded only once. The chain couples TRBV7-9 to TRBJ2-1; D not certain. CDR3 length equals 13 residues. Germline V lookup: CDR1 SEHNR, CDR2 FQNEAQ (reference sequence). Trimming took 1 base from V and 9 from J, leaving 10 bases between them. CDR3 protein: CASSLELTGEQFF. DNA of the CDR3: TGTGCCAGCAGCTTAGAATTAACCGGTGAGCAGTTCTTC.

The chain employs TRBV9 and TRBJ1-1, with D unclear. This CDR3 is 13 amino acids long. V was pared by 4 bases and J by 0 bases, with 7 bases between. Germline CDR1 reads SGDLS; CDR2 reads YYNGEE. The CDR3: CASSWSMNTEAFF. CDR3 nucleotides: TGTGCCAGCAGCTGGAGCATGAACACTGAAGCTTTCTTT.

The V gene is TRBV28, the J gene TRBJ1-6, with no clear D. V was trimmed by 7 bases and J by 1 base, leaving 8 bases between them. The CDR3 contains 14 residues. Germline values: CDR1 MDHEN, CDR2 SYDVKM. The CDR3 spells CASKEGSYNSPLHF. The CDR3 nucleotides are TGTGCCAGCAAAGAGGGTTCCTATAATTCACCCCTCCACTTT. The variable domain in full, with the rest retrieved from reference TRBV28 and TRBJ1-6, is DVKVTQSSRYLVKRTGEKVFLECVQDMDHENMFWYRQDPGLGLRLIYFSYDVKMKEKGDIPEGYSVSREKKERFSLILESASTNQTSMYLCASKEGSYNSPLHFGNGTRLTVT.